This T cell receptor (beta chain) stems from a study of PD-1 blockade in classical Hodgkin lymphoma. CDR1 and CDR2 (germline): SGDLS, YYNGEE. V trimming: 0 bases; J trimming: 8 bases; junction bases outside the gene matches: 9. The CDR3 sequence is 17 residues long. There was relapse after autologous stem cell transplantation in every patient, and there was variation in brentuximab vedotin exposure. Complete response, partial response or progressive disease was recorded as best response. Study findings and constraints: The CD4+ diversity rise by C4D1 was clearest in complete responders.

Generated by immunoSEQ multiplex PCR, the TCRdb table keeps only in-frame clones and is missing some. The table lists about 98,000 clones, approximately 92% of them singletons. This clone turned up a few times. What it recognizes is unknown. V gene TRBV9 combines with J gene TRBJ2-1; 12 bases line up with TRBD2. Sequences were derived from peripheral blood mononuclear cells (PBMCs), sampled at baseline. The source is a human donor with classical Hodgkin lymphoma. CDR3 bases: TGTGCCAGCAGCGTAGCTGGGCTAGCGGGAGGGGACGATGAGCAGTTCTTC. This codes for CASSVAGLAGGDDEQFF.